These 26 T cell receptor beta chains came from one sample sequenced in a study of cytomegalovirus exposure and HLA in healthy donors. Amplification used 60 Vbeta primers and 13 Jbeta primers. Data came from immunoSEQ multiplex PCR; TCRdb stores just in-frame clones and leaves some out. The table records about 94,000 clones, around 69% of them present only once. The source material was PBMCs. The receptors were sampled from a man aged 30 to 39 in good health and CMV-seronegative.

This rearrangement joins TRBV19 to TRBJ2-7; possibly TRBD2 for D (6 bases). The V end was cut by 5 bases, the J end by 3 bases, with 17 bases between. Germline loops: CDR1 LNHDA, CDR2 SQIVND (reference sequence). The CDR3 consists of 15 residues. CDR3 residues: CASSSDAGRGYEQYF. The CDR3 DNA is TGTGCCAGTAGTTCCGACGCGGGGAGAGGCTACGAGCAGTACTTC.

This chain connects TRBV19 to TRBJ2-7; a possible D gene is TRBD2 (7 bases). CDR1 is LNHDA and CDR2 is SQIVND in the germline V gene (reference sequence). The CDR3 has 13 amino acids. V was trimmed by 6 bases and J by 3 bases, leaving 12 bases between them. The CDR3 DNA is TGTGCCAGTAGCGCGGGGGCCCACTACGAGCAGTACTTC. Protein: CASSAGAHYEQYF.

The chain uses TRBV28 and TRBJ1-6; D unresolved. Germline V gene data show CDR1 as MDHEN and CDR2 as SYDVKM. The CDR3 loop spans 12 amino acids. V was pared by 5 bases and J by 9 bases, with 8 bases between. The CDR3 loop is CASSPTGSPLHF. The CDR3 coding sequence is TGTGCCAGCAGTCCAACCGGTTCACCCCTCCACTTT.

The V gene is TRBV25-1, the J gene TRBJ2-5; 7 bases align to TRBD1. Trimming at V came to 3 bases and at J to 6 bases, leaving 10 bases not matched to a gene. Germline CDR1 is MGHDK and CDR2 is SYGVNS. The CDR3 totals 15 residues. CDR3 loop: CASSEMTGSRKTQYF. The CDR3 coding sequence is TGTGCCAGCAGTGAGATGACAGGGTCCCGTAAGACCCAGTACTTC. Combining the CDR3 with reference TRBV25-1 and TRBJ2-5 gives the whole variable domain EADIYQTPRYLVIGTGKKITLECSQTMGHDKMYWYQQDPGMELHLIHYSYGVNSTEKGDLSSESTVSRIRTEHFPLTLESARPSHTSQYLCASSEMTGSRKTQYFGPGTRLLVL.

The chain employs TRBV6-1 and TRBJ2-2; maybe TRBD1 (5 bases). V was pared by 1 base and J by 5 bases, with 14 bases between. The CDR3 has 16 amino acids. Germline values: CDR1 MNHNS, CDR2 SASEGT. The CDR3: CASSEVRGATTGELFF. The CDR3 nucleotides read TGTGCCAGCAGTGAAGTTAGGGGCGCAACAACCGGGGAGCTGTTTTTT.

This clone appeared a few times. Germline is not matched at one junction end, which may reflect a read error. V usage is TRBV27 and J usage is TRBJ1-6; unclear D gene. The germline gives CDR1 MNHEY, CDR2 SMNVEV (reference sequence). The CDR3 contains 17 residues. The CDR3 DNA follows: TGTGCCAGCAGTATATCCCCAGAGTCAGGCTCTAATTCACCCCTCCACTTT. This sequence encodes CASSISPESGSNSPLHF.

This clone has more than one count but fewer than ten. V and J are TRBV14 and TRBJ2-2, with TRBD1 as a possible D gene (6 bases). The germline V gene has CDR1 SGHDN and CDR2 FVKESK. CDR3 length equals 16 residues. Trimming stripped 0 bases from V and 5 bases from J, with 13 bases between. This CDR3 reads CASSQEWQGTTGELFF. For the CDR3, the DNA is TGTGCCAGCAGCCAAGAGTGGCAGGGGACGACCGGGGAGCTGTTTTTT.

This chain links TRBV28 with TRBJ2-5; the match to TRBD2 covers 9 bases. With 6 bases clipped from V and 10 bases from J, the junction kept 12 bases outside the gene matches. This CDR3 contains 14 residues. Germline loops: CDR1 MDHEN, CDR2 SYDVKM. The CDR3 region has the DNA TGTGCCAGCAGCTCCGCGGGGGGGGAAATGGACCAGTACTTC. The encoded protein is CASSSAGGEMDQYF.

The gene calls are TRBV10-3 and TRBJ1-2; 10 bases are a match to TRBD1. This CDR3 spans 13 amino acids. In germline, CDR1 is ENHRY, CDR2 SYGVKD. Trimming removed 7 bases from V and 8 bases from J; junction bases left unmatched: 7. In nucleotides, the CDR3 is TGTGCCATCACCCCGACAGGGGGCGCAGGCTACACCTTC. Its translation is CAITPTGGAGYTF.

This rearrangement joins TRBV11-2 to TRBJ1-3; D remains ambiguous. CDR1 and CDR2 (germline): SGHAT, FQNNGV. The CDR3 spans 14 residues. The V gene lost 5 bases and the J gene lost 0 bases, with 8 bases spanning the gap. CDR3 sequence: CASSLVSSGNTIYF. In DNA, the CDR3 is TGTGCCAGCAGCCTCGTTAGCTCTGGAAACACCATATATTTT.

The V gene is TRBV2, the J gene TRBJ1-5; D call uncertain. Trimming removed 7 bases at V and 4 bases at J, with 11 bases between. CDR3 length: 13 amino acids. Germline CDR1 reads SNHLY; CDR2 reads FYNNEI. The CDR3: CASKQRGNQPQHF. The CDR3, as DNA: TGTGCCAGCAAACAGCGGGGTAATCAGCCCCAGCATTTT.

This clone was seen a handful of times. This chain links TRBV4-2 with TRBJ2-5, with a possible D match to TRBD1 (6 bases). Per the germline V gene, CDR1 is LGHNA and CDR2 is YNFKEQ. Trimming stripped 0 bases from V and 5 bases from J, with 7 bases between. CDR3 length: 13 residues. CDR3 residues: CASSQDRGETQYF. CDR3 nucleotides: TGTGCCAGCAGCCAAGACAGGGGTGAGACCCAGTACTTC.

The CDR3 protein is CASSLRGGLTYEQYF. CDR3 DNA sequence: TGTGCCAGCAGCCTCCGTGGGGGGTTAACCTACGAGCAGTACTTC. V usage is TRBV6-5 and J usage is TRBJ2-5, with D maybe TRBD2 (6 bases). Near its end, the DNA agrees better with TRBJ2-7, so the J call may be wrong. Germline loops: CDR1 MNHEY, CDR2 SVGAGI. The CDR3 is 15 amino acids.

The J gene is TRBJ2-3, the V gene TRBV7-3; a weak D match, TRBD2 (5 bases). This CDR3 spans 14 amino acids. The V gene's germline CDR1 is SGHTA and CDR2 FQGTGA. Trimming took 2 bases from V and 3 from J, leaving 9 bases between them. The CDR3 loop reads CASSLGWETDTQYF. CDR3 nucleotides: TGTGCCAGCAGCTTAGGGTGGGAGACAGATACGCAGTATTTT.

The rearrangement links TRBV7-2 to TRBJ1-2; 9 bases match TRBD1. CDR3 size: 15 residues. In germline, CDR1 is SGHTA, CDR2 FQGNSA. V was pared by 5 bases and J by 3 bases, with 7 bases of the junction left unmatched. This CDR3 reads CASSETGGADYGYTF. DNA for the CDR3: TGTGCCAGCAGCGAAACAGGGGGCGCGGACTATGGCTACACCTTC.

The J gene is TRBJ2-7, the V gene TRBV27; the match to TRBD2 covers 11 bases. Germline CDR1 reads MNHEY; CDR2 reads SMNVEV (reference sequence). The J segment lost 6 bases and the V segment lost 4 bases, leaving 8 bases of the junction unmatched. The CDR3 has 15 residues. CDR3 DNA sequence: TGTGCCAGCAGTTCCCTGACTAGCGGGAAGGGCGAGCAGTACTTC. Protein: CASSSLTSGKGEQYF.

This chain's CDR3 is CASSSRDRVTDTQYF. The CDR3 DNA is TGTGCCAGCAGCTCCCGGGACAGGGTCACAGATACGCAGTATTTT. This chain joins TRBV5-8 and TRBJ2-3; 9 bases are shared with TRBD1. CDR1 and CDR2 from the germline V gene are SGHTS and YDEGEE. This CDR3 region has 15 residues. Trimming took 3 bases from V and 2 from J; bases not matched to a gene: 4. Looking up the rest from reference TRBV5-8 and TRBJ2-3 gives the full variable domain: EAGVTQSPTHLIKTRGQQATLRCSPISGHTSVYWYQQALGLGLQFLLWYDEGEERNRGNFPPRFSGRQFPNYSSELNVNALELEDSALYLCASSSRDRVTDTQYFGPGTRLTVL.

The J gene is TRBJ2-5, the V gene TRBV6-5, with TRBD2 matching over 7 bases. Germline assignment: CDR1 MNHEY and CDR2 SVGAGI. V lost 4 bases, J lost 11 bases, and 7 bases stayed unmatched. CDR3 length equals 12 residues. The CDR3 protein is CASSSRAGEQYF. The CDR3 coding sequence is TGTGCCAGCAGTTCCCGGGCGGGGGAGCAGTACTTC.

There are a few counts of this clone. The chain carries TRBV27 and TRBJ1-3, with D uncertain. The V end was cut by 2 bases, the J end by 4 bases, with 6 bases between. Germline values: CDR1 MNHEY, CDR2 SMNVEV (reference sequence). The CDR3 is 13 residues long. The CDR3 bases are TGTGCCAGCAGTTTAAGTGGCGGAAACACCATATATTTT. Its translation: CASSLSGGNTIYF.

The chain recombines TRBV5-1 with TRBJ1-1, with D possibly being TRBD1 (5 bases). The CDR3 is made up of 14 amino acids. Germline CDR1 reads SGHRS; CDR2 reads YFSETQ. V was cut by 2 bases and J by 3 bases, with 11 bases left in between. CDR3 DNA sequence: TGCGCCAGCAGCTTAGGAGGGGCGGACACTGAAGCTTTCTTT. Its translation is CASSLGGADTEAFF. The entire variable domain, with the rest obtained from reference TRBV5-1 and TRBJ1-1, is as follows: KAGVTQTPRYLIKTRGQQVTLSCSPISGHRSVSWYQQTPGQGLQFLFEYFSETQRNKGNFPGRFSGRQFSNSRSEMNVSTLELGDSALYLCASSLGGADTEAFFGQGTRLTVV.

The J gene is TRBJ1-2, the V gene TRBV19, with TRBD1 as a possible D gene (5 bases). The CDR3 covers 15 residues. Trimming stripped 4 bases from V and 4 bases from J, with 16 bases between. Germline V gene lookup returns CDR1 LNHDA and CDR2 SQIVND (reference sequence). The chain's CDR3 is CASSNQDTITYGYTF. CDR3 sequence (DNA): TGTGCCAGTAGTAACCAGGACACCATCACCTATGGCTACACCTTC. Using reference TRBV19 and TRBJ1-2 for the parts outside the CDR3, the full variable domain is DGGITQSPKYLFRKEGQNVTLSCEQNLNHDAMYWYRQDPGQGLRLIYYSQIVNDFQKGDIAEGYSVSREKKESFPLTVTSAQKNPTAFYLCASSNQDTITYGYTFGSGTRLTVV.

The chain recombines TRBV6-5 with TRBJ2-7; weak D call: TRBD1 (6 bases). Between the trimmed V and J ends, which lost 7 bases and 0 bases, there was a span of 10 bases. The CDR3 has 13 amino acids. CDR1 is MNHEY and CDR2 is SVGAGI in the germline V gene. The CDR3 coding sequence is TGTGCCAGCACCGGGACAACCTCCTACGAGCAGTACTTC. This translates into CASTGTTSYEQYF.

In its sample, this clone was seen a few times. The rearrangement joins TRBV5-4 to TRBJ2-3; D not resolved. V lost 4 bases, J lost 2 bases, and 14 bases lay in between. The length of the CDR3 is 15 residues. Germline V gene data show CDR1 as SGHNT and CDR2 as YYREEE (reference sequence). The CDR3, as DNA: TGTGCCAGCAGCAACGGAGCCCCCTACACAGATACGCAGTATTTT. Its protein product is CASSNGAPYTDTQYF. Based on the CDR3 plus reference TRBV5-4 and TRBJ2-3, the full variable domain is ETGVTQSPTHLIKTRGQQVTLRCSSQSGHNTVSWYQQALGQGPQFIFQYYREEENGRGNFPPRFSGLQFPNYSSELNVNALELDDSALYLCASSNGAPYTDTQYFGPGTRLTVL.

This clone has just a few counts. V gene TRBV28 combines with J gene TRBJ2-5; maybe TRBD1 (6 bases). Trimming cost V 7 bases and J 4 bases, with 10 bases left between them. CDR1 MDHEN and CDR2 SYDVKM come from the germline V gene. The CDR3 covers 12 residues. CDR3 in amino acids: CASTTGRETQYF. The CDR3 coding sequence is TGTGCCAGCACCACAGGGCGAGAGACCCAGTACTTC.

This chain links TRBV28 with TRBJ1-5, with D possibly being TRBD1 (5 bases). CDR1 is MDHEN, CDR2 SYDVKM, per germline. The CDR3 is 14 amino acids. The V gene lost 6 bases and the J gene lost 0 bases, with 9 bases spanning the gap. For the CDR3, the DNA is TGTGCCAGCAGCCCGGGGGGTAGCAATCAGCCCCAGCATTTT. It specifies CASSPGGSNQPQHF.

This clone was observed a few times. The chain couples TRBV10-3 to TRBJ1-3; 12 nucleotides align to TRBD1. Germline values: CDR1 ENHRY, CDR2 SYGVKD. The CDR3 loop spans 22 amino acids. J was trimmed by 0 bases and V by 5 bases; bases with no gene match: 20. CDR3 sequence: CAISPRGGTGGLRGTSGNTIYF. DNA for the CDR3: TGTGCCATCAGTCCAAGGGGTGGGACAGGGGGCTTACGTGGGACCTCTGGAAACACCATATATTTT.